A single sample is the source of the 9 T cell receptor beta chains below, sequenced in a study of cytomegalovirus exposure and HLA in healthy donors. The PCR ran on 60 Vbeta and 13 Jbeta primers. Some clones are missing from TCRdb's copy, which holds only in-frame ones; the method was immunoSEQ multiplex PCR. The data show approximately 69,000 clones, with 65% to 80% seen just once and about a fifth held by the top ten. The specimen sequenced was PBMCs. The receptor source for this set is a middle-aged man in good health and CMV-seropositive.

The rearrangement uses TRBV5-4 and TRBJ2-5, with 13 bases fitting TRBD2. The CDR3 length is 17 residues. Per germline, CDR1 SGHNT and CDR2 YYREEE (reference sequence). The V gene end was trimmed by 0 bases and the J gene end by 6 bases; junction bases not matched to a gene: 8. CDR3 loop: CASSLGGLAGDRKTQYF. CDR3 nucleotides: TGTGCCAGCAGCTTGGGTGGACTAGCGGGGGATCGAAAGACCCAGTACTTC.

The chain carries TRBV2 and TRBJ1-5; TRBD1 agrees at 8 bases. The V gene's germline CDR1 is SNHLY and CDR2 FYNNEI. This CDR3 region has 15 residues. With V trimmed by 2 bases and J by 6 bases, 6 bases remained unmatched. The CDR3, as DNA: TGTGCCAGCAGTGAATATTCCACAGGGGGTCAGCCCCAGCATTTT. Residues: CASSEYSTGGQPQHF.

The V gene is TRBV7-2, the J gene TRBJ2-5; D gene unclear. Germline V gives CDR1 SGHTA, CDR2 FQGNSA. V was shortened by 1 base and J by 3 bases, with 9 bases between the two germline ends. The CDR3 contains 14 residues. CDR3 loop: CASSLVFQKETQYF. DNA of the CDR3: TGTGCCAGCAGCTTAGTCTTTCAGAAAGAGACCCAGTACTTC.

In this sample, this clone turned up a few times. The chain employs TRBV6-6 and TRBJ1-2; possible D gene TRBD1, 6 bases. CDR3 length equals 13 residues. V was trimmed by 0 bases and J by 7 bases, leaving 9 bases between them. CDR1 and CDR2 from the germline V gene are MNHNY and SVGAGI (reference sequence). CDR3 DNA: TGTGCCAGCAGTTACTCCCAGGGGAGTGGCTACACCTTC. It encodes CASSYSQGSGYTF.

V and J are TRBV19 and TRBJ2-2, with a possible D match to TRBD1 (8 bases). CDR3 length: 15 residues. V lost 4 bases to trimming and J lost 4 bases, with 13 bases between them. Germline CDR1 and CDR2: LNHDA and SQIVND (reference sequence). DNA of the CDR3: TGTGCCAGTAGTACTACAGGGGGGGGCACCGGGGAGCTGTTTTTT. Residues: CASSTTGGGTGELFF.

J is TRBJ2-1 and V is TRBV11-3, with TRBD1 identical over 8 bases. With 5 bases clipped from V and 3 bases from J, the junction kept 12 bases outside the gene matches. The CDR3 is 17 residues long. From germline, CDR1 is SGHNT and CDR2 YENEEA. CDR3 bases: TGTGCCAGCAGCCCTCGTCTCCGGGACAGGAGCTACAATGAGCAGTTCTTC. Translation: CASSPRLRDRSYNEQFF.

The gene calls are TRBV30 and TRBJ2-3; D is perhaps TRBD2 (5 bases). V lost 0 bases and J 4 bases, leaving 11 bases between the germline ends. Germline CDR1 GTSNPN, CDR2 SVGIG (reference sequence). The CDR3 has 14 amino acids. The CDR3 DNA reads TGTGCCTGGAGTGTCCTAGCCGGGGCAGATACGCAGTATTTT. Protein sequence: CAWSVLAGADTQYF.

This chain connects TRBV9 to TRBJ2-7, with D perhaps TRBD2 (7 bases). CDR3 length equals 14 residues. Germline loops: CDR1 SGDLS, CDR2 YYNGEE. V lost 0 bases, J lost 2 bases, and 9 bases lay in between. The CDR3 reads CASSVGGGPYEQYF. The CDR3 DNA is TGTGCCAGCAGCGTAGGGGGGGGCCCCTACGAGCAGTACTTC.

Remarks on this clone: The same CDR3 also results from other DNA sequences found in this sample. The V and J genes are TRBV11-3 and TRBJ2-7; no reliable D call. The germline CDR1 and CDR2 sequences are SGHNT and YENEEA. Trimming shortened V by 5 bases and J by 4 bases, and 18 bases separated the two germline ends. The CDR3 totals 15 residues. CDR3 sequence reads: CASSQKEKAAYEQYF. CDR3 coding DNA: TGTGCCAGCAGCCAGAAGGAGAAGGCGGCATACGAGCAGTACTTC.